The T cell receptor beta chain under discussion was sequenced for a study of graft-versus-host responses after intestinal transplantation (dated by TCRdb to the early 2020s). Concerning the study at large: Multivisceral, liver-intestinal, or isolated intestinal transplants were received by the recipients. Every recipient was given anti-thymocyte globulin induction, then maintenance tacrolimus and steroids for around three years. After intestinal transplantation, graft-versus-host and host-versus-graft alloreactive T cell clones in the graft, circulation and bone marrow were tracked using bulk TCR-beta CDR3 sequencing. Alloreactive clones were identified by sequencing pre-transplant mixed lymphocyte reaction products and comparing them with unstimulated pre-transplant donor and recipient T cells. A cohort of 24 intestinal transplant recipients, including one retransplant, was enrolled, and a few patients lacking pretransplant specimens were excluded. A peak of at least 4% donor T cells among recipient peripheral blood mononuclear cells was the definition used for donor T cell macrochimerism. Rather than being sequenced by the commercial service, samples from a few later patients were sequenced in-house on an Illumina MiSeq and processed with MiXCR.

In the case of this clone: Its antigen specificity is not known. Base quality data are lacking; no much larger clone is found one base away.

Cut back by 5 bases and 8 bases, the V and J ends lie 9 bases apart. Its CDR3 holds 11 amino acids, cysteine through phenylalanine. Only CDR3 DNA is held: 33 bases, read in frame from base 1. CDR1 and CDR2 are read off the germline V gene (reference sequence) as SEHNR and FQNEAQ. Reading the label with the study, this specimen's time point is: cells obtained before transplantation from donor or recipient. CD3+CD4+ and CD3+CD8+ populations were FACS-sorted from unstimulated pre-transplant donor and recipient cells taken from spleen or lymph nodes. Libraries were made using the immunoSEQ multiplex PCR assay. For most patients, genomic DNA was isolated using the Qiagen DNeasy Blood and Tissue Kit and was shipped frozen to Adaptive Biotechnologies for TCR sequencing. For most patients, genomic DNA was subjected to high-throughput TCR-beta CDR3 sequencing by Adaptive Biotechnologies. Turning to the authors' computational methods: Adaptive's ImmunoSEQ software was the source of the TCR sequencing data for 18 patients, while a few other patients were processed with MiXCR and VDJtools. CD4 versus CD8 sorting errors were corrected by removing sequences found in both subsets at a frequency ratio below 5:1. CDR3 nucleotide sequences shared between donor and recipient were removed because their origin could not be assigned. Alloreactive clones required at least 2-fold expansion over unstimulated cells and minimum CFSE-low frequency of 0.002% (template counts) or 0.001% (read counts). Clones detected in sequenced pre-transplant spleen, lymph node, or MLR CFSE-low populations of the donor or recipient were defined as mappable. The cumulative frequency of alloreactive clones was calculated as a percentage of all sequences, weighted by copy number. Entries here come from immuneACCESS through TCRdb and include only in-frame sequences with V and J called. Some clones fail to appear in such tables; in the studies checked, an unresolved V gene covers under half of the shortfall, and the cause of the remainder is unknown. The V and J calls and the clone size are those of that table, but D and trimming were determined from the DNA. This sample gives some 130,000 clones in total; more than 90% of them show up just once. The ten most abundant clones make up approximately 0.17% of the sample.

Results the study describes overall, beyond this receptor: Conclusions were limited by the relatively low number and heterogeneity of intestinal transplant patients. GvH clones were found in recipient bone marrow, and some of the GvH clones appeared earlier in ileal mucosa or blood, which is consistent with an intestinal mucosal origin. Patients with donor T cell macrochimerism had high GvH to HvG T cell clonal ratios in their allografts. Early after transplant, peak levels of circulating GvH clones were associated with declines in HvG clones.

This TCR was sampled from a human donor who received an intestinal transplant. Recombination connected TRBV7-9 to TRBJ1-2, with no confident D gene call. The sample was unstimulated CD4+ T cells sorted from spleen or lymph node cells, taken before intestinal transplant. This receptor carries the CDR3 CASSANWGYTF. DNA sequence: TGTGCCAGCAGCGCAAATTGGGGCTACACCTTC.